The entry below gives a single T cell receptor beta chain sequence along with its context. The data originate from a study of shared clonotypes between healthy human individuals. This was a deep-level run. The assay was immunoSEQ multiplex PCR, and TCRdb's table has in-frame clones only and misses some. The table includes approximately 1,500,000 clones, roughly 96% detected once. CDR3 length equals 14 residues. V was clipped by 4 bases and J by 3 bases, with 11 bases between them. The germline CDR1 and CDR2 sequences are SGDLS and YYNGEE. V and J are TRBV9 and TRBJ1-5; D might be TRBD1 (5 bases). Sequencing used naive CD4+ T cells sorted from blood. Indicated subset: CD45RA+ positively selected. The sequence came from a man between 25 and 39 years old in good health. The chain's CDR3 is CASSTGDSNQPQHF. The CDR3 coding sequence is TGTGCCAGCAGCACGGGGGACTCCAATCAGCCCCAGCATTTT.